Each of the 24 T cell receptor beta chains below was sequenced from the same sample in a study of cytotoxic CD8 clonotypes in ibrutinib-treated CLL. Some clones are missing from TCRdb's copy, which holds only in-frame ones; the method was immunoSEQ multiplex PCR. This sample has about 16,000 clones, with approximately 71% found just once. The sample consisted of PBMCs, taken before ibrutinib treatment. These receptor sequences come from a human donor with chronic lymphocytic leukemia.

The rearrangement uses TRBV7-3 and TRBJ1-1; D not certain. Trimming removed 5 bases at V and 4 bases at J, with 11 bases between. The CDR3 covers 13 residues. Germline values: CDR1 SGHTA, CDR2 FQGTGA. The CDR3 loop reads CASSERGSTEAFF. Written as DNA, the CDR3 is TGTGCCAGCAGCGAGCGGGGATCCACTGAAGCTTTCTTT.

This clone appeared a few times. The chain recombines TRBV30 with TRBJ1-4, with 7 bases that match TRBD1. V lost 3 bases, J lost 7 bases, and 11 bases stayed unmatched. CDR3 length: 15 amino acids. From germline, CDR1 is GTSNPN and CDR2 SVGIG (reference sequence). The CDR3 spells CAWRRVGGAPEKLFF. CDR3 nucleotides: TGTGCCTGGAGAAGGGTAGGGGGCGCCCCTGAAAAACTGTTTTTT.

The chain combines TRBV6-6 with TRBJ1-6; D may be TRBD1 (5 bases). The CDR3 sequence is 13 residues long. Germline-derived CDR1 and CDR2 are MNHNY and SVGAGI (reference sequence). V was shortened by 8 bases and J by 10 bases, with 15 bases between the two germline ends. Here the CDR3 DNA reads TGTGCCAGCGGGGGGGGGATAAGGTCACCCCTCCACTTT. Translated, it gives CASGGGIRSPLHF.

The V and J genes are TRBV5-6 and TRBJ1-1; unclear D gene. Germline V gives CDR1 SGHDT, CDR2 YYEEEE. This CDR3 is 14 amino acids long. V lost 0 bases to trimming and J lost 1 base, with 7 bases between them. The chain's CDR3 is CASSLAGKNTEAFF. CDR3 DNA sequence: TGTGCCAGCAGCTTGGCTGGCAAGAACACTGAAGCTTTCTTT.

The CDR3 protein is CASSFADRLSYEQYF. CDR3 DNA: TGCGCCAGCAGCTTCGCTGACAGGCTCTCCTACGAGCAGTACTTC. The V and J genes are TRBV5-1 and TRBJ2-7; tentatively, D is TRBD1 (6 bases). The germline gives CDR1 SGHRS, CDR2 YFSETQ. The CDR3 spans 15 residues. Trimming took off 2 bases at V and 0 bases at J, with 12 bases between the two ends.

The table lists this clone with a few counts. The chain combines TRBV13 with TRBJ2-5, with D perhaps matching TRBD1 (5 bases). Trimming removed 6 bases at V and 5 bases at J, with 10 bases between. Per germline, CDR1 PRHDT and CDR2 FYEKMQ (reference sequence). The CDR3 covers 12 residues. Written as DNA, the CDR3 is TGTGCCAGCAGTCAAGGGGTGGAGACCCAGTACTTC. It specifies CASSQGVETQYF.

This rearrangement joins TRBV12-5 to TRBJ2-2, with a tentative D call TRBD1 (5 bases). V was cut by 4 bases and J by 4 bases, with 10 bases left in between. The CDR3 is 14 amino acids. CDR1 is LGHNT, CDR2 FRNRAP, per germline. The CDR3 DNA reads TGTGCTAGTGGTTCCCGCAGGGTCACCGGGGAGCTGTTTTTT. Its protein product is CASGSRRVTGELFF.

This rearrangement joins TRBV18 to TRBJ1-5; D possibly corresponds to TRBD1 (5 bases). The V end was cut by 2 bases, the J end by 4 bases, with 9 bases between. This CDR3 is 14 amino acids long. Per the germline V gene, CDR1 is KGHSH and CDR2 is LQKENI. DNA of the CDR3: TGTGCCAGCTCACCAGAGGCAGGGAATCAGCCCCAGCATTTT. The encoded protein is CASSPEAGNQPQHF.

J is TRBJ1-2 and V is TRBV5-1, with D tentatively TRBD1 (5 bases). Trimming left V 3 bases short and J 2 bases short, with 14 bases between. Germline values: CDR1 SGHRS, CDR2 YFSETQ. This CDR3 contains 15 residues. The CDR3 sequence is CASSSSGQLNYGYTF. The DNA of the CDR3 is TGCGCCAGCAGCTCGTCGGGGCAGCTAAACTATGGCTACACCTTC.

By sample fraction, this clone is medium-sized (0.01 to 0.1%). The DNA for the CDR3 is TGTGCCAGCAGCTTAGGGGGTGAAGAGACCCAGTACTTC. Residues: CASSLGGEETQYF. The chain couples TRBV7-6 to TRBJ2-5; no reliable D call. The CDR3 runs 13 residues. Trimming removed 1 base from V and 3 bases from J, with 6 bases in between. CDR1 is SGHVS, CDR2 FNYEAQ, per germline.

The rearrangement joins TRBV25-1 to TRBJ1-3, with a weak D call TRBD1 (5 bases). Germline loops: CDR1 MGHDK, CDR2 SYGVNS. Trimming stripped 3 bases from V and 4 bases from J, with 13 bases between. The CDR3 is 15 amino acids. CDR3 sequence: CASSDGVSGGNTIYF. The DNA of the CDR3 is TGTGCCAGCAGTGATGGGGTGTCAGGGGGAAACACCATATATTTT.

This clone counts as medium-sized. The gene calls are TRBV19 and TRBJ2-3, with 12 bases identical to TRBD2. This CDR3 has 14 residues. The V gene's germline CDR1 is LNHDA and CDR2 SQIVND (reference sequence). With 6 bases clipped from V and 4 bases from J, the junction kept 2 bases outside the gene matches. The CDR3 bases are TGTGCCAGTAGCCCTAGCGGGGGGGCAGATACGCAGTATTTT. Translated, it gives CASSPSGGADTQYF.

The chain uses TRBV7-3 and TRBJ2-1; TRBD2 aligns across 8 bases. This CDR3 spans 15 amino acids. Germline V gene sequence: CDR1 SGHTA, CDR2 FQGTGA. The V segment lost 5 bases and the J segment 7 bases; nucleotides outside the gene matches: 10. In DNA form, the CDR3 reads TGTGCCAGCAGCCCGAGCGGGGGACGGATAAATGAGCAGTTCTTC. It yields the protein CASSPSGGRINEQFF.

The rearrangement links TRBV10-3 to TRBJ2-3; 8 positions match TRBD1. V was clipped by 2 bases and J by 1 base; unmatched bases: 5. The germline V gene has CDR1 ENHRY and CDR2 SYGVKD. The CDR3 covers 16 residues. The CDR3 DNA follows: TGTGCCATCAGTGAGACAGGGGGAATTGGCACAGATACGCAGTATTTT. It translates to CAISETGGIGTDTQYF.

The rearrangement joins TRBV29-1 to TRBJ1-1; D is ambiguous. Germline V CDR1 and CDR2: SQVTM, ANQGSEA. Trimming removed 5 bases from V and 7 bases from J, with 23 bases in between. The CDR3 sequence is 15 residues long. CDR3 loop: CSVRYNSAQEGEAFF. The CDR3 DNA sequence: TGCAGCGTTCGGTATAACTCGGCTCAAGAGGGTGAAGCTTTCTTT. The full variable domain, in which reference TRBV29-1 and TRBJ1-1 provide the parts outside the CDR3, is SAVISQKPSRDICQRGTSLTIQCQVDSQVTMMFWYRQQPGQSLTLIATANQGSEATYESGFVIDKFPISRPNLTFSTLTVSNMSPEDSSIYLCSVRYNSAQEGEAFFGQGTRLTVV.

The chain links TRBV6-1 to TRBJ2-5; no clear D gene. The CDR3 sequence is 13 residues long. The V end lost 5 bases, the J end lost 5 bases, and 12 bases lay between the germline ends. The germline gives CDR1 MNHNS, CDR2 SASEGT. CDR3 loop: CASSRAHGETQYF. CDR3 DNA: TGTGCCAGCAGTCGTGCCCATGGGGAGACCCAGTACTTC.

This rearrangement joins TRBV10-1 to TRBJ2-3, with no clear D. Germline CDR1 and CDR2: WNHNN and SYGVQD (reference sequence). CDR3 size: 16 residues. V was cut by 4 bases and J by 0 bases, with 14 bases left in between. CDR3 DNA: TGCGCCAGCAGTGGTTACAGCGAGTCTAGCACAGATACGCAGTATTTT. Its protein product is CASSGYSESSTDTQYF.

The rearrangement uses TRBV6-5 and TRBJ1-2; the D is unclear. The length of the CDR3 is 12 residues. Germline V lookup: CDR1 MNHEY, CDR2 SVGAGI. The ends were cut back, 5 bases at V and 8 bases at J, with 12 bases in the middle. CDR3 bases: TGTGCCAGCAGTCGACCCCCCGGAGGCTACACCTTC. Protein sequence: CASSRPPGGYTF.

The J gene is TRBJ2-1, the V gene TRBV18, with 10 bases aligning to TRBD2. V lost 2 bases to trimming and J lost 8 bases; unmatched junction nucleotides: 3. Germline CDR1 is KGHSH and CDR2 is LQKENI. The CDR3 spans 14 residues. CDR3 nucleotides: TGTGCCAGCTCACCAAGGAGCGGGGGGGATGAGCAGTTCTTC. This gives the protein CASSPRSGGDEQFF.

CDR3 nucleotides: TGTGCCAGCAGCTACTCGGCTACCCAAACTTTGGATACGCAGTATTTT. It specifies CASSYSATQTLDTQYF. The chain employs TRBV7-9 and TRBJ2-3; no clear D gene. Per germline, CDR1 SEHNR and CDR2 FQNEAQ (reference sequence). V was cut by 4 bases and J by 6 bases, with 20 bases left in between. This CDR3 comprises 16 residues.

The J gene is TRBJ2-2, the V gene TRBV7-2, with 8 nucleotides matching TRBD2. This CDR3 contains 15 residues. V gave up 1 base and J gave up 3 bases; unmatched junction bases: 1. In germline, CDR1 is SGHTA, CDR2 FQGNSA. CDR3 residues: CASSLVGGDTGELFF. The CDR3 DNA reads TGTGCCAGCAGCTTAGTCGGGGGGGACACCGGGGAGCTGTTTTTT.

The rearrangement uses TRBV4-2 and TRBJ2-1; the D gene is possibly TRBD2 (5 bases). CDR1 is LGHNA, CDR2 YNFKEQ, per germline. V dropped 0 bases and J dropped 9 bases, with 15 bases sitting between them. The CDR3 is 15 amino acids. The CDR3 region is CASSQDFMGSLEQFF. Here the CDR3 DNA reads TGTGCCAGCAGCCAAGATTTCATGGGGAGCCTTGAGCAGTTCTTC.

This chain uses TRBV6-1 with TRBJ2-7; TRBD2 matches at 10 bases. CDR1 and CDR2 from the germline V gene are MNHNS and SASEGT. This CDR3 contains 15 residues. J lost 6 bases, V lost 4 bases, and 9 bases had no gene match. Written as DNA, the CDR3 is TGTGCCAGCAGTGGACCCAGCGGGGGGGCGGGCGAGCAGTACTTC. Translation: CASSGPSGGAGEQYF.

The rearrangement links TRBV30 to TRBJ1-6; no definite D call. The germline gives CDR1 GTSNPN, CDR2 SVGIG (reference sequence). V gave up 1 base and J gave up 7 bases, with 8 bases separating them. There are 13 residues in the CDR3. The DNA of the CDR3 is TGTGCCTGGAGTGGGGAGATGAATTCACCCCTCCACTTT. Translation gives CAWSGEMNSPLHF.